The 21 T cell receptor beta chains in this list originate from one sample, sequenced in a study of immune cell composition in non-small cell lung cancer. Only in-frame clones appear in the TCRdb table, and some are missing; sequencing was by immunoSEQ multiplex PCR. The table lists roughly 900 clones, around 80% of them singletons. Specimen: lung tumor tissue. The origin of the receptors is a human donor with non-small cell lung cancer.

This chain connects TRBV5-6 to TRBJ1-2, with D unresolved. Trimming shortened V by 1 base and J by 2 bases, and 9 bases separated the two germline ends. CDR3 length: 14 amino acids. In germline, CDR1 is SGHDT, CDR2 YYEEEE. The CDR3 reads CASSLWEGNYGYTF. As DNA, the CDR3 is TGTGCCAGCAGCTTGTGGGAAGGGAACTATGGCTACACCTTC.

The chain links TRBV11-3 to TRBJ1-3; D unclear. Trimming removed 3 bases at V and 0 bases at J, with 6 bases between. Germline lookup yields CDR1 SGHNT and CDR2 YENEEA. The CDR3 runs 14 residues. CDR3 amino acids: CASSFAGSGNTIYF. The CDR3 region has the DNA TGTGCCAGCAGCTTCGCGGGCTCTGGAAACACCATATATTTT.

This rearrangement joins TRBV9 to TRBJ2-5, with TRBD1 matching over 7 bases. Germline CDR1 reads SGDLS; CDR2 reads YYNGEE. V lost 2 bases, J lost 5 bases, and 21 bases stayed unmatched. CDR3 length: 19 residues. The CDR3 coding sequence is TGTGCCAGCAGCGTGGGGCAAGGGGGCCCAAGTTTGATCGGGGAGACCCAGTACTTC. This gives the protein CASSVGQGGPSLIGETQYF.

This rearrangement joins TRBV28 to TRBJ2-7, with TRBD2 matching 12 bases. The CDR3 contains 16 residues. Germline V CDR1 and CDR2: MDHEN, SYDVKM. Germline trimming cut 2 bases from V and 5 bases from J; bases unmatched to any gene: 7. As DNA, the CDR3 is TGTGCCAGCAGTTTAAACCCTAGCGGGGGGGCGGACGAGCAGTACTTC. Encoded protein: CASSLNPSGGADEQYF.

The J gene is TRBJ2-7, the V gene TRBV9; possibly TRBD1 for D (6 bases). This CDR3 region has 13 residues. Germline V gives CDR1 SGDLS, CDR2 YYNGEE. Trimming removed 4 bases from V and 8 bases from J, with 16 bases in between. In DNA form, the CDR3 reads TGTGCCAGCAGCAAGGACAGTTGGGAAAAGCAGTACTTC. Translation: CASSKDSWEKQYF.

The V gene is TRBV30, the J gene TRBJ1-6, with D tentatively TRBD1 (5 bases). In germline, CDR1 is GTSNPN, CDR2 SVGIG (reference sequence). The CDR3 is made up of 14 amino acids. The ends were cut back, 0 bases at V and 11 bases at J, with 14 bases in the middle. CDR3 protein: CAWSVDEAGAPLHF. The CDR3 DNA sequence: TGTGCCTGGAGTGTAGATGAGGCGGGGGCACCCCTCCACTTT.

The chain has TRBV5-1 and TRBJ1-2; D remains ambiguous. Germline V gene data show CDR1 as SGHRS and CDR2 as YFSETQ. The CDR3 extends over 12 amino acids. The V gene lost 2 bases and the J gene lost 8 bases, with 10 bases spanning the gap. The CDR3 loop is CASSFDDRGYTF. The DNA for the CDR3 is TGCGCCAGCAGCTTCGACGACCGGGGCTACACCTTC.

V gene TRBV6-6 combines with J gene TRBJ2-2, with D possibly being TRBD1 (5 bases). The CDR3 runs 13 residues. Trimming shortened V by 6 bases and J by 3 bases, and 8 bases separated the two germline ends. CDR1 is MNHNY and CDR2 is SVGAGI in the germline V gene (reference sequence). DNA of the CDR3: TGTGCCAGCAGGCAGGGATACACCGGGGAGCTGTTTTTT. Encoded protein: CASRQGYTGELFF.

The CDR3 is CASSLEPPHYEQYF. Here the CDR3 DNA reads TGTGCCAGCAGCTTAGAGCCCCCTCACTACGAGCAGTACTTC. J is TRBJ2-7 and V is TRBV7-9; D remains ambiguous. V dropped 1 base and J dropped 3 bases, with 10 bases sitting between them. The germline CDR1 and CDR2 sequences are SEHNR and FQNEAQ (reference sequence). The CDR3 consists of 14 residues.

This chain joins TRBV7-3 and TRBJ1-1; D is uncertain. V gave up 5 bases and J gave up 0 bases, with 7 bases separating them. This CDR3 is 13 amino acids long. The germline V gene encodes CDR1 SGHTA and CDR2 FQGTGA. The CDR3 DNA follows: TGTGCCAGCAGCCTCGACGTGAACACTGAAGCTTTCTTT. Protein product: CASSLDVNTEAFF.

The rearrangement joins TRBV10-2 to TRBJ1-2; 9 bases agree with TRBD1. The CDR3 is 13 residues long. Looked up from germline, CDR1 is WSHSY and CDR2 is SAAADI. Losses at the gene ends were 5 bases for V and 8 bases for J; bases not matched to a gene: 6. The CDR3 region has the DNA TGCGCCAGCAGTATGGGACAGGGAGGGGGCTACACCTTC. This codes for CASSMGQGGGYTF.

This chain connects TRBV7-9 to TRBJ2-2; TRBD2 matches 8 bases. V trimming: 7 bases; J trimming: 1 base; junction bases outside the gene matches: 11. This CDR3 has 17 residues. CDR1 is SEHNR, CDR2 FQNEAQ, per germline (reference sequence). In nucleotides, the CDR3 is TGTGCCAGCATCCGGGAGGGGGACCTACTGAACACCGGGGAGCTGTTTTTT. Translating gives CASIREGDLLNTGELFF.

Only one count was recorded for this clone. The gene calls are TRBV2 and TRBJ2-1, with D unclear. V was trimmed by 3 bases and J by 4 bases, leaving 16 bases between them. The length of the CDR3 is 16 residues. The germline CDR1 and CDR2 sequences are SNHLY and FYNNEI. CDR3 nucleotide sequence: TGTGCCAGCAGTGATACCCCCGACTGGGGATACAATGAGCAGTTCTTC. It is translated as CASSDTPDWGYNEQFF. Using reference TRBV2 and TRBJ2-1 for the parts outside the CDR3, the full variable domain is EPEVTQTPSHQVTQMGQEVILRCVPISNHLYFYWYRQILGQKVEFLVSFYNNEISEKSEIFDDQFSVERPDGSNFTLKIRSTKLEDSAMYFCASSDTPDWGYNEQFFGPGTRLTVL.

This clone is termed large. The V gene is TRBV19, the J gene TRBJ2-1; 12 bases align to TRBD1. After removal of 4 bases from V and 8 bases from J, the junction contained 9 bases not matched to a gene. This CDR3 has 16 residues. Germline CDR1 and CDR2: LNHDA and SQIVND (reference sequence). The CDR3 loop reads CASSTAGQGARYEQFF. CDR3 nucleotide sequence: TGTGCCAGTAGTACCGCGGGACAGGGGGCGCGGTATGAGCAGTTCTTC.

The V gene is TRBV6-1, the J gene TRBJ1-6, with no clear D. The CDR3 totals 15 residues. The germline V gene encodes CDR1 MNHNS and CDR2 SASEGT. Trimming removed 6 bases from V and 7 bases from J, with 16 bases in between. In DNA form, the CDR3 reads TGTGCCAGCAGGGGTCCCGGACTCCTAAATTCACCCCTCCACTTT. This sequence encodes CASRGPGLLNSPLHF.

The chain uses TRBV5-1 and TRBJ1-2; D may be TRBD1 (5 bases). Germline V gene sequence: CDR1 SGHRS, CDR2 YFSETQ. The CDR3 has 15 amino acids. Trimming left V 4 bases short and J 4 bases short, with 17 bases between. CDR3 sequence (DNA): TGCGCCAGCAGCCCATCGGGACCGACGATCTATGGCTACACCTTC. Residues: CASSPSGPTIYGYTF.

The V and J genes are TRBV2 and TRBJ1-2; 7 bases match TRBD1. Germline V lookup: CDR1 SNHLY, CDR2 FYNNEI. This CDR3 has 12 residues. J was trimmed by 7 bases and V by 7 bases; bases with no gene match: 6. The CDR3 loop reads CASNKGAAGYTF. In nucleotides, the CDR3 is TGTGCCAGCAACAAGGGGGCGGCTGGCTACACCTTC.

The V gene is TRBV10-1, the J gene TRBJ2-1, with D perhaps TRBD1 (6 bases). The germline V gene has CDR1 WNHNN and CDR2 SYGVQD (reference sequence). Trimming removed 7 bases at V and 5 bases at J, with 15 bases between. The CDR3 covers 14 residues. The CDR3 here is CASTPQGIHNEQFF. CDR3 in DNA: TGCGCCAGCACCCCACAGGGCATACACAATGAGCAGTTCTTC.

The chain joins TRBV15 to TRBJ1-5, with D unresolved. The CDR3 runs to 14 residues. Per the germline V gene, CDR1 is LNHNV and CDR2 is YYDKDF (reference sequence). The V gene lost 0 bases and the J gene lost 7 bases, with 10 bases spanning the gap. The CDR3 DNA reads TGTGCCACCAGCAGAGAATCGGGTCAACAGCCCCAGCATTTT. Amino acids: CATSRESGQQPQHF.

V usage is TRBV5-1 and J usage is TRBJ2-2; D is ambiguous. CDR1 and CDR2 from the germline V gene are SGHRS and YFSETQ. V was trimmed by 4 bases and J by 7 bases, leaving 14 bases between them. CDR3 size: 14 residues. This CDR3 reads CASSRTPGSGELFF. Here the CDR3 DNA reads TGCGCCAGCAGCCGCACCCCGGGCAGCGGGGAGCTGTTTTTT.

The chain has TRBV27 and TRBJ1-5, with a weak D call TRBD1 (5 bases). Germline V CDR1 and CDR2: MNHEY, SMNVEV (reference sequence). V lost 5 bases to trimming and J lost 3 bases, with 14 bases between them. The CDR3 has 15 residues. The CDR3 is CASSPVPGSNQPQHF. The CDR3 region has the DNA TGTGCCAGCAGTCCCGTTCCAGGGTCCAATCAGCCCCAGCATTTT.